The 26 T cell receptor beta chains below were found in one sample sequenced in a study of immune cell composition in non-small cell lung cancer. The method was immunoSEQ multiplex PCR; TCRdb's version includes in-frame clones alone and lacks a portion of them. There are 5,000 or so clones in the sample; over 60% occur only once, and 22% lies in the top ten. Sequencing was carried out using lung tumor tissue. The receptors shown here come from a human donor with non-small cell lung cancer.

The chain links TRBV7-2 to TRBJ1-6; no firm D call. This CDR3 comprises 12 residues. Trimming left V 2 bases short and J 10 bases short, with 6 bases between. CDR1 is SGHTA and CDR2 is FQGNSA in the germline V gene. CDR3 amino acids: CASSLSKSPLHF. CDR3 nucleotides: TGTGCCAGCAGCTTATCTAAGTCACCCCTCCACTTT.

The count of this clone is one. In nucleotides, the CDR3 is TGTGCCAGCAGTGAACCGGCCCTGGAGGGTTACAATGAGCAGTTCTTC. Protein sequence: CASSEPALEGYNEQFF. The chain has TRBV2 and TRBJ2-1, with a possible D match to TRBD2 (6 bases). The CDR3 totals 16 residues. Trimming took 2 bases from V and 4 from J, leaving 15 bases between them. Germline CDR1 reads SNHLY; CDR2 reads FYNNEI.

This chain joins TRBV10-3 and TRBJ2-3, with 9 bases fitting TRBD2. CDR3 size: 17 residues. The germline V gene has CDR1 ENHRY and CDR2 SYGVKD. Losses at the gene ends were 6 bases for V and 3 bases for J; bases not matched to a gene: 13. CDR3 sequence reads: CAISANQGGGATDTQYF. The CDR3 DNA reads TGTGCCATCAGCGCCAACCAAGGCGGGGGGGCGACAGATACGCAGTATTTT.

In its sample, this clone was seen a few times. The chain recombines TRBV5-1 with TRBJ2-3, with 10 bases aligning to TRBD1. From germline, CDR1 is SGHRS and CDR2 YFSETQ. CDR3 size: 15 residues. V lost 4 bases and J lost 3; bases outside the gene matches: 5. CDR3 nucleotide sequence: TGCGCCAGCAGCCCGGACAGGGGGGGAACAGATACGCAGTATTTT. Its translation is CASSPDRGGTDTQYF.

The gene calls are TRBV9 and TRBJ1-1; D is possibly TRBD1 (5 bases). Germline CDR1 SGDLS, CDR2 YYNGEE. The V and J ends lost 3 bases and 7 bases respectively, with 19 bases between them. CDR3 length equals 15 residues. The CDR3 DNA reads TGTGCCAGCAGCGGAGAGGCTCAGGGTAACGTTGAAGCTTTCTTT. This sequence encodes CASSGEAQGNVEAFF.

The rearrangement joins TRBV4-3 to TRBJ2-5; weak D call: TRBD2 (7 bases). The CDR3 spans 16 residues. V was shortened by 0 bases and J by 5 bases, with 16 bases between the two germline ends. From germline, CDR1 is LGHNA and CDR2 YSLEER. CDR3 DNA sequence: TGCGCCAGCAGCCAAGATCGCGGGGGCTGGGGGGAGACCCAGTACTTC. This codes for CASSQDRGGWGETQYF.

This chain uses TRBV30 with TRBJ2-5; D is ambiguous. CDR1 is GTSNPN, CDR2 SVGIG, per germline (reference sequence). V was shortened by 3 bases and J by 2 bases, with 16 bases between the two germline ends. The CDR3 length is 15 residues. CDR3 nucleotide sequence: TGTGCCTGGAGCCGAGACATACATACACAAGAGACCCAGTACTTC. Its protein is CAWSRDIHTQETQYF.

The V and J genes are TRBV6-5 and TRBJ1-2; D not resolved. The CDR3 is 16 residues long. Trimming took off 2 bases at V and 8 bases at J, with 21 bases between the two ends. Germline CDR1 reads MNHEY; CDR2 reads SVGAGI. In DNA, the CDR3 is TGTGCCAGCAGTTACGGTGAGAGCACCGCCGTCTTGGGCTACACCTTC. It encodes CASSYGESTAVLGYTF.

This clone rates as large. CDR3 nucleotide sequence: TGTGCCTGGAGTGTGAAAGTAGCTAACTATGGCTACACCTTC. Its translation: CAWSVKVANYGYTF. The rearrangement links TRBV30 to TRBJ1-2; no reliable D call. CDR3 size: 14 residues. Germline CDR1 is GTSNPN and CDR2 is SVGIG (reference sequence). Between the trimmed V and J ends, which lost 0 bases and 0 bases, there was a span of 8 bases.

The rearrangement uses TRBV30 and TRBJ2-5; TRBD1 matches 10 bases. There are 15 residues in the CDR3. Germline V gene lookup returns CDR1 GTSNPN and CDR2 SVGIG (reference sequence). After removal of 2 bases from V and 2 bases from J, the junction contained 5 bases not matched to a gene. CDR3 amino acids: CAWSYDRGRQETQYF. CDR3 coding DNA: TGTGCCTGGAGTTACGACAGGGGGCGTCAAGAGACCCAGTACTTC.

V and J are TRBV7-2 and TRBJ2-4; D is possibly TRBD1 (6 bases). The CDR3 consists of 16 residues. Germline values: CDR1 SGHTA, CDR2 FQGNSA. The V end was cut by 4 bases, the J end by 3 bases, with 16 bases between. The CDR3, as DNA: TGTGCCAGCAGCTCGGGACACCCAGGAGGCAAAAACATTCAGTACTTC. It yields the protein CASSSGHPGGKNIQYF. The variable domain in full, completed from reference TRBV7-2 and TRBJ2-4, reads GAGVSQSPSNKVTEKGKDVELRCDPISGHTALYWYRQSLGQGLEFLIYFQGNSAPDKSGLPSDRFSAERTGGSVSTLTIQRTQQEDSAVYLCASSSGHPGGKNIQYFGAGTRLSVL.

The chain couples TRBV6-5 to TRBJ2-5, with 9 bases aligning to TRBD1. The tail of the sequence fits TRBJ2-7 better, so the J call may be wrong. CDR3 size: 16 residues. Germline V CDR1 and CDR2: MNHEY, SVGAGI. The CDR3 is CASSYANRGRPYEQYF. CDR3 coding DNA: TGTGCCAGCAGTTACGCTAACAGGGGGCGGCCCTACGAGCAGTACTTC.

This clone showed up just once. In nucleotides, the CDR3 is TGTGCCAGCAGCGTAGGGACAGGGGGCACCGGGGAGCTGTTTTTT. Translation: CASSVGTGGTGELFF. The V and J genes are TRBV9 and TRBJ2-2, with 10 bases matching TRBD1. The CDR3 runs to 15 residues. With 0 bases clipped from V and 4 bases from J, the junction kept 0 bases outside the gene matches. Germline CDR1 is SGDLS and CDR2 is YYNGEE.

The V and J genes are TRBV30 and TRBJ2-7; D is possibly TRBD1 (5 bases). The germline V and J ends were trimmed by 1 base and 3 bases, with 10 bases remaining between them. Germline values: CDR1 GTSNPN, CDR2 SVGIG (reference sequence). The CDR3 has 13 residues. The DNA of the CDR3 is TGTGCCTGGAGTGGCAGGGTACTCTACGAGCAGTACTTC. Translation gives CAWSGRVLYEQYF.

The genes are TRBV18 and TRBJ2-3; TRBD1 matches 10 bases. The trim removed 6 bases at V and 0 bases at J, leaving 9 bases unmatched. CDR1 KGHSH and CDR2 LQKENI come from the germline V gene. The length of the CDR3 is 17 residues. Written as DNA, the CDR3 is TGTGCCAGCTCCCGGGGACAGGGGACATCTAGCACAGATACGCAGTATTTT. Encoded protein: CASSRGQGTSSTDTQYF.

The genes are TRBV18 and TRBJ1-1, with 7 bases identical to TRBD1. J was trimmed by 14 bases and V by 3 bases; bases with no gene match: 12. Germline CDR1 and CDR2: KGHSH and LQKENI. This CDR3 contains 13 residues. The CDR3 sequence: CASSPGGGGQDFF. In DNA form, the CDR3 reads TGTGCCAGCTCACCCGGGGGAGGCGGACAGGACTTCTTT.

This chain connects TRBV5-1 to TRBJ1-1, with a weak D call TRBD1 (5 bases). Germline assignment: CDR1 SGHRS and CDR2 YFSETQ. V lost 0 bases to trimming and J lost 4 bases, with 10 bases between them. CDR3 length: 14 amino acids. The CDR3 reads CASSLGQGGTEAFF. The CDR3 DNA sequence: TGCGCCAGCAGCTTGGGGCAGGGTGGCACTGAAGCTTTCTTT.

This clone showed up just a few times. J is TRBJ2-7 and V is TRBV21-1; the D segment call TRBD2 is taken from the table without a DNA check. TRBV21-1 is marked as a pseudogene. The CDR3 sequence is 13 residues long. CDR3: CATGGLSSYEQYF. The DNA for the CDR3 is TGTGCCACGGGGGGACTCTCCTCCTACGAGCAGTACTTC.

The chain employs TRBV11-3 and TRBJ2-5; no reliable D call. Germline V gene data show CDR1 as SGHNT and CDR2 as YENEEA. CDR3 length equals 15 residues. Deletions cut 0 bases from V and 2 bases from J, with 10 bases between. CDR3: CASSLDGGRQETQYF. The CDR3 nucleotides are TGTGCCAGCAGCTTAGACGGCGGCAGACAAGAGACCCAGTACTTC.

This clone was detected a few times. The chain is built from TRBV5-1 and TRBJ1-2; 7 bases map to TRBD1. The CDR3 runs to 15 residues. V shed 0 bases, J shed 5 bases, and the junction held 7 bases outside the gene matches. CDR1 is SGHRS, CDR2 YFSETQ, per germline. The CDR3 protein is CASSLVVGGDYGYTF. The CDR3 DNA sequence: TGCGCCAGCAGCTTGGTTGTAGGGGGCGATTATGGCTACACCTTC.

The V gene is TRBV7-2, the J gene TRBJ2-1, with 7 bases identical to TRBD2. Trimming at V came to 2 bases and at J to 2 bases, leaving 3 bases not matched to a gene. The CDR3 consists of 15 residues. Per germline, CDR1 SGHTA and CDR2 FQGNSA. CDR3: CASSLSGTTYNEQFF. DNA for the CDR3: TGTGCCAGCAGCTTAAGCGGGACCACCTACAATGAGCAGTTCTTC.

The rearrangement uses TRBV5-4 and TRBJ2-1; TRBD2 agrees at 9 bases. This CDR3 region has 15 residues. Germline trimming cut 0 bases from V and 4 bases from J; bases unmatched to any gene: 2. The V gene's germline CDR1 is SGHNT and CDR2 YYREEE (reference sequence). CDR3 residues: CASSLGRGGYNEQFF. In DNA form, the CDR3 reads TGTGCCAGCAGCTTGGGGCGGGGGGGTTACAATGAGCAGTTCTTC.

This clone was counted only a few times. The chain combines TRBV25-1 with TRBJ2-7, with D tentatively TRBD1 (6 bases). The CDR3 contains 16 residues. Looked up from germline, CDR1 is MGHDK and CDR2 is SYGVNS. V lost 6 bases to trimming and J lost 0 bases, with 18 bases between them. This chain's CDR3 is CASRPSGQRSSYEQYF. CDR3 sequence (DNA): TGTGCCAGCAGACCCTCTGGACAGAGGAGCTCCTACGAGCAGTACTTC.

This chain connects TRBV15 to TRBJ2-3; 7 bases line up with TRBD1. From germline, CDR1 is LNHNV and CDR2 YYDKDF (reference sequence). This CDR3 contains 15 residues. The V and J ends lost 3 bases and 2 bases, in that order; junction bases with no gene match: 5. The CDR3 loop is CATSSQGQHTDTQYF. For the CDR3, the DNA is TGTGCCACCAGCAGTCAGGGACAGCACACAGATACGCAGTATTTT.

V is TRBV6-5 and J is TRBJ2-7; the match to TRBD1 covers 7 bases. Per the germline V gene, CDR1 is MNHEY and CDR2 is SVGAGI. This CDR3 is 14 amino acids long. Trimming at V came to 2 bases and at J to 2 bases, leaving 3 bases not matched to a gene. DNA for the CDR3: TGTGCCAGCAGTTACCGACAGGGAACCTACGAGCAGTACTTC. This sequence encodes CASSYRQGTYEQYF.

This clone was seen a single time. The chain joins TRBV6-6 to TRBJ2-1; 12 bases are a match to TRBD2. The V gene end was trimmed by 11 bases and the J gene end by 7 bases; junction bases not matched to a gene: 15. CDR1 is MNHNY and CDR2 is SVGAGI in the germline V gene (reference sequence). CDR3 length: 16 amino acids. The chain's CDR3 is CAGATSGGRVGNEQFF. The CDR3 region has the DNA TGTGCCGGTGCGACTAGCGGGGGCCGTGTGGGGAATGAGCAGTTCTTC.